This entry describes one T cell receptor beta chain. Its antigen target is currently unknown. No much larger clonotype is one base removed from it; base qualities were not supplied. To estimate absolute template abundance from read counts, synthetic TCR analog templates were spiked into each PCR. TCRbeta CDR3 regions were amplified from genomic DNA with bias-controlled V and J gene primers using the immunoSEQ assay. Rearranged TCRbeta segments were sequenced at approximately 20X coverage. Per the source publication's procedure: Sequencing errors were corrected by clustering, and CDR3s were annotated against IMGT so that V, D and J genes could be assigned. Out-of-frame and stop-codon sequences were excluded, and only productive TCRbeta rearrangements were used in downstream analyses. Clonality was computed as one minus Shannon entropy normalized by the log of the number of unique productive sequences. Fisher's exact test with Benjamini-Hochberg correction, using a cutoff of adjusted p below 0.01, was how clones that differed between time points or between blood and tumor were identified. Drawn from immuneACCESS, this table holds only the in-frame rearrangements with V and J called that TCRdb kept. Clones are partly lost; checked studies trace under half to an unresolved V gene and leave the rest unexplained. Clone size and V and J calls were adopted from that table, with D and trimming inferred from the DNA. This sample holds more than 75,000 clones; 84% were observed only once. Approximately 2.1% of the sample is taken by the ten largest.

V and J lose 4 bases and 0 bases, and a span of 13 bases separates them. The CDR1 and CDR2 encoded by the germline V gene are MNHNS and SASEGT. Its CDR3 holds 15 amino acids, cysteine through phenylalanine. Left in the record is the CDR3 DNA by itself, 45 bases read in frame from the first base. This sample is part of a study of PD-L1 blockade in urothelial cancer (dated by TCRdb to the late 2010s). At the level of the whole study: All patients started therapy in the mid-2010s and received atezolizumab 1,200 mg intravenously every 3 weeks. Twenty-five of 29 patients were males with bladder-origin urothelial cancer, and about two thirds of the roughly 30 reported a prior smoking history. Patients had an ECOG performance status of 0 or 1 and had received between 0 and 3 prior chemotherapy regimens. Blood samples were analyzed at two time points: 3 weeks after treatment start (second dose) and 6 weeks after treatment start. Blood samples gave median yields of 141,255 T cells and 65,000 to 85,000 unique TCRs, along with a median clonality of 0.080. The study, an exploratory multi-omic analysis, examined somatic, immune and clinical correlates of response to PD-L1 blockade with atezolizumab in urothelial cancer. Pretreatment tumor samples, along with matched peripheral blood collected serially before and after atezolizumab treatment, underwent TCR sequencing. Durable clinical benefit was defined as progression-free survival longer than 6 months, and TCR features were also tested against progression-free and overall survival. In the same patients who had TCR sequencing, pretreatment tumors also underwent whole exome sequencing and RNA sequencing. Nine patients achieved durable clinical benefit and some 20 did not. Pretreatment blood TCR-seq was available for about 30 patients, at least one posttreatment blood collection was obtained for around 25 patients, and tumor TCR-seq was available for around 25 patients. Overall study results and their limits: Greater expansion of tumor-associated TCR clones in peripheral blood 3 weeks after the start of treatment was observed in patients with durable benefit (n of about 24, p = 0.022). Because the sample size was small (n ≈ 31) and many of the analyses were exploratory, the results are meant to be hypothesis-generating. Improved progression-free and overall survival was found to be associated with pretreatment peripheral blood TCR clonality below the median.

The time point label here, explained by the study, means: pretreatment peripheral blood. The cohort included 25 to 35 patients with locally advanced or metastatic urothelial carcinoma who were treated at Memorial Sloan Kettering on a trial protocol. Peripheral blood mononuclear cells were collected pretreatment and during treatment, with between 1 and 8 total time points per patient. The Qiagen DNeasy Blood extraction kit was used to purify genomic DNA from total PBMCs and tumor samples. PBMCs were collected pretreatment and during treatment and were isolated and stored as previously described. The sequencing here drew on PBMCs, taken around atezolizumab (anti-PD-L1) treatment. The source of this sequence is a man in his sixties with urothelial cancer. The chain is encoded by TRBV6-1 joined to TRBJ2-7; TRBD1 is a weak D gene call, 5 bases matching. The bases read TGTGCCAGCAGTGGGTCTCCAGGGATCTCCTACGAGCAGTACTTC. This translates into CASSGSPGISYEQYF.